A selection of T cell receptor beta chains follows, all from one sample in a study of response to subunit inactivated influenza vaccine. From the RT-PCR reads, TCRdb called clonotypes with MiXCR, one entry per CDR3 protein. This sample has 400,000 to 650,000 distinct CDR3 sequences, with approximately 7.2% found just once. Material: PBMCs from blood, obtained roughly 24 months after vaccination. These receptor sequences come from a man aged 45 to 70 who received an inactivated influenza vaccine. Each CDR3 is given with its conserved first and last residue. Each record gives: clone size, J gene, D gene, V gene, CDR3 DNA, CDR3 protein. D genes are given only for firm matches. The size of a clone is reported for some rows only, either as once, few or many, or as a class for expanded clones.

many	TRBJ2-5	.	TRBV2	TGTGCCAGCAGCCCAAATAGGGAAGGGACCCAGTACTTC	CASSPNREGTQYF
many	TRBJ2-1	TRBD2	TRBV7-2	TGTGCCAGCAACAAAGGACTAGCGGGCACTGAGCAGTTCTTC	CASNKGLAGTEQFF
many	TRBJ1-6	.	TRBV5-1	TGCGCCAGCAGGATGGACTATCCCGGAGCACCCCTCCACTTT	CASRMDYPGAPLHF
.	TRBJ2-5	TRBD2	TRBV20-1	TGCAGTGCTAGACCCGTTCTAGCGGGAGTTCCAGAGACCCAGTACTTC	CSARPVLAGVPETQYF
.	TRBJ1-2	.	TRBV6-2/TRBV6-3	TGTGCCAGCAGTTATCTTTACAACCGGGCAACATATGGCTACACCTTC	CASSYLYNRATYGYTF
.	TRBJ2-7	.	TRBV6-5	TGTGCCAGCAGTTACTCAGACAGTAATATCTACGAGCAGTACTTC	CASSYSDSNIYEQYF
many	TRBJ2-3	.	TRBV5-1	TGCGCCAGCAGCTCTTTTGGGTTCGGGAGTAGCACAGATACGCAGTATTTT	CASSSFGFGSSTDTQYF
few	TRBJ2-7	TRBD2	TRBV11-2	TGTGCCAGCAGCTTAGGTTCCAGCGGGGGCATCCCTTCCTACGAGCAGTACTTC	CASSLGSSGGIPSYEQYF
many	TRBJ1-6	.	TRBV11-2	TGTGCCAGCAGCTTAGAGTGGCGGAATTCACCCCTCCACTTT	CASSLEWRNSPLHF
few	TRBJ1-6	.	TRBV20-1	TGCAGTGCTAGAGATAAGGTCCAGGGTACAGATTCACCCCTCCACTTT	CSARDKVQGTDSPLHF
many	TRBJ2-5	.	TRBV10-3	TGTGCCATCAGTGAGTCATCAGGGGTCCAAGAGACCCAGTACTTC	CAISESSGVQETQYF
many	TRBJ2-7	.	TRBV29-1	TGCAGCGTAACTGGCGTGGGCTCCTACGAGCAGTACTTC	CSVTGVGSYEQYF
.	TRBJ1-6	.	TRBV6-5	TGTGCCAGCAGTTACTTAGACAAGAATTCACCCCTCCACTTT	CASSYLDKNSPLHF
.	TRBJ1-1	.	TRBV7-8	TGTGCCAGCAGCGATGGACAGCCCAACACTGAAGCTTTCTTT	CASSDGQPNTEAFF
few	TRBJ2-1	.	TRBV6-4	TGTGCCAGCAGTGATCGGCCAGTCGCTCGGGTATCTGAGCAGTTCTTC	CASSDRPVARVSEQFF
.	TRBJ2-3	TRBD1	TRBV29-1	TGCAGCGCTGGACAGGGAACTGTTTCAGATACGCAGTATTTT	CSAGQGTVSDTQYF
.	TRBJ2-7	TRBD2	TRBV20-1	TGCAGTGCTAGAGATCTTATGCGGGGGGGCCAAGGGATCTACGAGCAGTACTTC	CSARDLMRGGQGIYEQYF
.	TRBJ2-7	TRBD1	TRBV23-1	TGCGCCAGCAGTCAATCTCACAGGGGTTGCGAGCAGTACTTC	CASSQSHRGCEQYF
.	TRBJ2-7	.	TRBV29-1	TGCAGCGTTGAAGTGAGGACGAGCTCCTACGAGCAGTACTTC	CSVEVRTSSYEQYF
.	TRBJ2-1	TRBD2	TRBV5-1	TGCGCCAGCAGCACACAAGCGGGGACGGGCTACAATGAGCAGTTCTTC	CASSTQAGTGYNEQFF
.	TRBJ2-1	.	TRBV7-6	TGTGCCAGCAGCTTAGAGTTATGGACAGCGTACAATGAGCAGTTCTTC	CASSLELWTAYNEQFF
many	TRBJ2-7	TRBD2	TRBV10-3	TGTGCCATCAGCAGACTAGCGGGAGAAAACGAGCAGTACTTC	CAISRLAGENEQYF
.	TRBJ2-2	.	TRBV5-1	TGCGCCAGCAGCTTGGCCGACGGCACCGGGGAGCTGTTTTTT	CASSLADGTGELFF
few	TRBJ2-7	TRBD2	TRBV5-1	TGCGCCAGCAGCTTGGGGACTAGTGAGGTCTACGAGCAGTACTTC	CASSLGTSEVYEQYF
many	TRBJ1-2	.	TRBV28	TGTGCCACCAGAGAGGGACCGGCCTATGGCTACACCTTC	CATREGPAYGYTF
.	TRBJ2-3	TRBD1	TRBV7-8	TGTGCCAGCAGCTTAGGCCGCGACAGGGGAGCGGATACGCAGTATTTT	CASSLGRDRGADTQYF
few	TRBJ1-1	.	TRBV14	TGTGCCAGCAGCCCTCCGGGGTCGAACACTGAAGCTTTCTTT	CASSPPGSNTEAFF
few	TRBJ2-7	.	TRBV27	TGTGCCAGCAGTTTAAGCGCCTCACAGGGCGGCGAGCAGTACTTC	CASSLSASQGGEQYF
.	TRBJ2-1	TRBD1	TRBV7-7	TGTGCTAGCAGCTTAGTACAGGGGGCTTACAATGAGCAGTTCTTC	CASSLVQGAYNEQFF